This TCR beta chain was identified in a study of T cells in tuberculosis. Study-wide findings and caveats: Active tuberculosis alpha repertoires lay closer to GMM-specific TCRs than controls'. Classification accuracy was roughly 90% (AUROC over 0.85) with the GMM-specific repertoire. Active tuberculosis patients had shorter CDR3-alpha; the beta difference was nonsignificant.

The CDR3 is 13 amino acids. V shed 3 bases and J shed 5 bases, with 10 bases lying between them. Germline V lookup: CDR1 SGHTA, CDR2 FQGNSA. TCRdb's table, derived via immunoSEQ multiplex PCR, lists solely in-frame clones and lacks some. Seen here are 30,000 or so clones, approximately 85% observed once, and the top ten hold roughly 5%. This clone turned up a few times. Its specificity is unknown. Time point defined: new active TB diagnosis, blood taken before or within 7 days of starting treatment. This TCR derives from an adult with tuberculosis. The source was PBMCs, collected at tuberculosis diagnosis. The V and J genes are TRBV7-2 and TRBJ1-2; weak D call: TRBD1 (5 bases). CDR3 bases: TGTGCCAGCAGCTTCGGGACTGAATATGGCTACACCTTC. Amino acid sequence: CASSFGTEYGYTF.